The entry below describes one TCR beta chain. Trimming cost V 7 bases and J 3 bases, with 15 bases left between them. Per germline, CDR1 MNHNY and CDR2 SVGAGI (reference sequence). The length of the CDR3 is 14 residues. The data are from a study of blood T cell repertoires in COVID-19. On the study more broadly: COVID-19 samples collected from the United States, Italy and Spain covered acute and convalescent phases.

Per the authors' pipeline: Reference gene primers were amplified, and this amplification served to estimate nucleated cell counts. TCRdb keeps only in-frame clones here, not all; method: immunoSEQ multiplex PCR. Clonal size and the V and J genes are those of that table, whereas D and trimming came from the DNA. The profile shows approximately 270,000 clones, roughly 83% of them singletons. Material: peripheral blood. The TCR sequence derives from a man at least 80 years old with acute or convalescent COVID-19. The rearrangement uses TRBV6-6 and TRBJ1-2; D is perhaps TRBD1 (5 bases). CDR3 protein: CASTQTGSDYGYTF. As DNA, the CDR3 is TGTGCCAGCACCCAAACAGGTTCCGACTATGGCTACACCTTC.